The subject of this entry is one T cell receptor (beta chain). This record belongs to a study of blood T cell repertoires in COVID-19. Per the authors' pipeline: Counts of nucleated cells, estimated from reference gene primer amplification, were obtained. Method: immunoSEQ multiplex PCR; TCRdb's copy keeps in-frame clones and lacks some. V, J and clone size are taken as reported in that table, and D and trimming were inferred from the DNA itself. Of about 150,000 clones in the sample, around 86% were seen once. The material sequenced was peripheral blood. The TCR sequence derives from a woman of 80 years or more with COVID-19, enrolled during active disease.

CDR3 in DNA: TGCGCCAGCAGCTTGGGCAGGGGACCCGAAAAACTGTTTTTT. Residues: CASSLGRGPEKLFF. This chain connects TRBV5-1 to TRBJ1-4; D possibly corresponds to TRBD1 (6 bases). The CDR3 is made up of 14 amino acids. The V gene's germline CDR1 is SGHRS and CDR2 YFSETQ. V lost 0 bases to trimming and J lost 8 bases, with 11 bases between them.